What follows is one TCR beta chain and its context. This specimen comes from a study of T cells in localized non-small cell lung cancer. Trimming removed 0 bases at V and 1 base at J, with 4 bases between. The CDR3 contains 13 residues. Germline CDR1 is SGHRS and CDR2 is YFSETQ. Only in-frame clones appear in the TCRdb table, and some are missing; sequencing was by immunoSEQ multiplex PCR. The table includes tens of thousands of clones, roughly 90% detected once. This receptor was obtained from a man aged 40-75 years with stage II lung adenocarcinoma. The rearrangement links TRBV5-1 to TRBJ1-1, with D unclear. The sample consisted of PBMCs, taken before any cancer treatment. CDR3 amino acids: CASSLGENTEAFF. For the CDR3, the DNA is TGCGCCAGCAGCTTGGGGGAGAACACTGAAGCTTTCTTT.